This TCR beta chain appears in the sequencing data of a study of OX40 agonist ivuxolimab in advanced cancers. The data were produced by immunoSEQ multiplex PCR, yet TCRdb's version contains in-frame clones alone and is incomplete. The data show some 66,000 clones, with around four fifths seen just once and 2% to 2.5% held by the top ten. CDR3 size: 14 residues. V lost 2 bases to trimming and J lost 8 bases; unmatched junction nucleotides: 5. Germline V gives CDR1 SGDLS, CDR2 YYNGEE. The specimen comprised CD4+ or CD8+ T cells sorted from blood, sampled in a trial of the OX40 agonist ivuxolimab. This TCR was recovered from an adult with an advanced solid tumor such as melanoma, head and neck, liver or kidney cancer. The chain has TRBV9 and TRBJ2-1; TRBD2 agrees at 9 bases. CDR3: CASSVGTSSYEQFF. The CDR3 bases are TGTGCCAGCAGCGTCGGGACTAGCAGCTATGAGCAGTTCTTC.